These T cell receptor beta chains were read from a single sample in a study of shared clonotypes between healthy human individuals. Sequencing was performed with immunoSEQ multiplex PCR; in TCRdb, only in-frame clones are kept and a portion is missing. The repertoire holds roughly 500,000 clones, with 76% as singletons. The sample was PBMCs. These receptors came from a woman aged 35 to 49 in good health. Some clones in this sample may be carry-over from other donors' samples. Both conserved end residues are part of each CDR3. Fields, in order: V gene, D gene, J gene, CDR3 length, CDR3 protein. A D gene is named only where the DNA matches it firmly.

TRBV27,TRBD1,TRBJ1-1,15,CASSPRTGSSAEAFF
TRBV4-3,NA,TRBJ2-6,16,CASSQDGSSGANVLTF
TRBV6-5,TRBD1,TRBJ2-7,15,CASSSTGVADHEQYF
TRBV7-9,NA,TRBJ2-7,13,CASSLELAYEQYF
TRBV10-2,NA,TRBJ2-7,16,CASSQTPRRLNYEQYF
TRBV5-1,NA,TRBJ1-4,15,CASSLMRGTDEKLLF
TRBV6-5,TRBD2,TRBJ2-1,16,CAGSSPRLAGAPEQFF
TRBV4-3,TRBD1,TRBJ2-3,18,CASSPAPGQGEYIATQYF
TRBV7-3,TRBD1,TRBJ1-1,13,CASSVDRDQRAFF
TRBV4-3,TRBD1,TRBJ2-7,15,CASSQDRDRVWEQYF
TRBV6-5,NA,TRBJ1-2,13,CASSKGRDYGYTF
TRBV30,TRBD2,TRBJ2-1,16,CAWEKLAEFPNYEQFF
TRBV4-1,TRBD2,TRBJ2-5,15,CASSHPGTSQETQYF
TRBV29-1,NA,TRBJ2-3,14,CSVADWLRTDTQYF
TRBV4-1,NA,TRBJ2-7,14,CASSQVKRTYEQYF
TRBV4-1,NA,TRBJ2-5,16,CASSQVMTLTQGTQYF
TRBV4-2,NA,TRBJ1-4,12,CASSGPRMELFF
TRBV28,NA,TRBJ2-3,16,CASSLGVGPYTDTQYF
TRBV11-2,NA,TRBJ2-7,12,CASSPHGDEQYF
TRBV11-2,NA,TRBJ2-5,12,CASSLAIETQYF
TRBV29-1,NA,TRBJ2-5,11,CSGGQVETQYF
TRBV10-1,NA,TRBJ2-7,16,CASSEAEAGEGYEQYF
TRBV5-1,TRBD1,TRBJ1-5,15,CASSQGDRGDQPQHF
TRBV18,NA,NA,15,CASSPPEGFGYEQYF
TRBV2,NA,TRBJ1-1,13,CASSVTVNTEAFF
TRBV7-9,NA,TRBJ2-1,15,CASSLGSSLYNEQFF
TRBV5-5,NA,TRBJ1-2,15,CASSPGLQANYGYTF
TRBV4-1,TRBD1,TRBJ2-5,17,CASSQDYGQGTQETQYF
TRBV21-1,NA,TRBJ2-5,17,CASSKAGAGARQETQYF
TRBV6-1,NA,TRBJ1-2,16,CASSENRPAYSYGYTF
TRBV4-3,TRBD1,TRBJ2-1,13,CASSQDWGDRRIF
TRBV6-5,TRBD1,TRBJ1-1,12,CASRQGSAEAFF
TRBV29-1,NA,TRBJ2-1,14,CSVEWDIQDNEQFF
TRBV19,NA,TRBJ2-7,14,CASSRNAGGIVQYF
TRBV28,TRBD2,TRBJ2-1,17,CASSLSLRTSGSDEQFF
TRBV11-1,TRBD2,TRBJ2-7,16,CASSRAGAGARYEQYF
TRBV27,NA,TRBJ2-5,16,CASSPGTLGPPETQYF
TRBV9,TRBD1,TRBJ2-2,16,CASSSRTGVIGGELFF
TRBV28,TRBD2,TRBJ2-1,16,CASSLWGSGSLDEQFF
TRBV29-1,NA,TRBJ2-3,14,CSVDHKSRANTQYF
TRBV19,TRBD1,TRBJ2-7,16,CASSIDTGTVTYEQYF
TRBV6-5,TRBD1,TRBJ2-7,14,CASSYSTGAYEQYF
TRBV28,NA,TRBJ2-1,15,CASTPRGLAVNEQFF
TRBV29-1,TRBD2,TRBJ2-3,13,CSVAAGVGDTQYF
TRBV28,TRBD2,TRBJ2-7,16,CASSRPLAGASYEQYF
TRBV5-4,TRBD1,TRBJ1-3,15,CASSLMGQGLGTIYF
TRBV6-6,TRBD2,TRBJ2-7,16,CASSYTRLADTYEQYF